This T cell receptor (beta chain) appears in the sequencing data of a study of tumor-infiltrating lymphocytes in primary liver carcinoma (TCRdb year 2017). Broadly, across the study: Of the five patients (three men and two women, aged 30 to 69 years), four had hepatocellular carcinoma and one had combined HCC and intrahepatic cholangiocarcinoma. Samples yielded roughly 3.5 to 7.13 million productive TCRbeta reads; read depth did not differ significantly between tissue types. Across five regions of each liver tumor, along with adjacent normal tissue and blood, the study brought together TCRbeta repertoire sequencing, expression microarrays and whole-exome sequencing. Reproducibility between technical replicate repertoires was high, with correlation coefficients above 0.95 and mean shared-clone rates approximately 0.88. A total of approximately 35 specimens from 5 patients, comprising some 25 tumor regions, 5 adjacent noncancerous liver tissues and 5 peripheral blood samples, were covered by TCRbeta repertoire sequencing. The tumors of the five patients were staged as T1-T3 N0M0, with maximum diameters ranging from roughly 4 to 10 cm. To link TCRbeta repertoire diversity to the local molecular phenotype, the 20 to 25 tumor region samples were profiled with Agilent mRNA microarrays. Points the paper makes about the study in general: Because only the TCR beta chain was sequenced and unpaired alpha chains were not captured, true repertoire diversity is likely underestimated. Bulk unsorted samples precluded comparing CD4+ and CD8+ T cell repertoires. The top 250 clones made up a significantly larger repertoire fraction in tumors than in blood (p = 0.039). Repertoire overlap was found to be higher between tumor regions (mean roughly 36%) than between tumor-adjacent (approximately 17%) or tumor-blood (around 15%) pairs, consistent with antigen-driven expansion. With just a handful of patients in the study, the authors point out that the findings should be validated in a larger study. Only about 7-24% of top clones were found in all five regions of a tumor, suggesting spatial heterogeneity of tumor-infiltrating T cells.

TCRbeta-specific cDNA was reverse-transcribed from 500 ng total RNA using a constant-region primer and ProtoScript II reverse transcriptase. Three nested multiplex PCR rounds, following a slightly modified ARM-PCR procedure, were used to build the TCRbeta libraries. Multiplex TRBV1-TRBV30 forward primers and a Cbeta reverse primer were used in the first two PCR rounds, each of which was run for around 10 cycles. Sample barcodes and Illumina adapters were added in a final 25-cycle PCR using Deep VentR polymerase. Before sequencing, amplicons of 200-500 bp were gel-purified using a QIAquick gel extraction kit. An Illumina HiSeq 2500 was used to sequence the TCRbeta amplicons with 250-bp paired-end reads. In the source study's methods: Reads were quality-trimmed with Trimmomatic v0.33, and paired reads were merged with FLASH v1.2.11 to recover full CDR3 sequences. V, D and J germline segments were assigned to the rearranged TCRbeta sequences using MiGEC v1.2.1b. Clonotype statistics and Shannon-Wiener diversity indices were calculated with VDJtools v1.0.0. To reduce sampling bias, subsequent analyses other than the diversity analysis used only the 250 most abundant clonotypes in each sample. Clones were called with MiXCR by TCRdb after fastp trimmed the public reads at Q25, and only in-frame beta chains were retained. Rows are unified per CDR3 protein, each entry keeping the most common DNA and genes. Here the V and J calls rest on TCRdb's processing, not on the authors' analysis. The sample table shows roughly 120,000 distinct CDR3 sequences, and under 65% are seen once. The ten largest clonotypes hold about 8% of the sample.

Total RNA and DNA were co-extracted from around 20-30 mg of bulk tissue with the AllPrep DNA/RNA mini kit, without cell sorting. Between late 2015 and March 2016, a few patients in China with histopathologically diagnosed primary liver carcinoma had surgical resection. At the time of sampling, the patients were treatment-naive and had chronic HBV infection. Five spatially separated regions were sampled per tumor: superior, inferior, left-lateral and right-lateral poles, plus the tumor centre. More than 75% viable tumor cells were found by histology in every tumor sample. Fresh tumor and adjacent tissue pieces were bisected, with one half stored in RNAlater at -80 degrees C and the other half sent for histology. Turning to this clonotype: Its specific antigen is unknown. There are no base qualities to consult, and no much larger clone falls within one base.

Inclusive of the bounding cysteine and phenylalanine, the CDR3 is 14 residues long. Only CDR3 DNA remains: 42 bases, in frame from the first base. Between the V and J ends, shortened by 9 bases and 1 base respectively, the junction contains 16 bases. The germline V gene gives CDR1 as MNHEY and CDR2 as SVGAGI. The source material was liver tumor tissue from sampling region 3. The cell subset or site label for this specimen denotes: tumor region T3, left-lateral pole. In this chain, TRBV6-5 is recombined with TRBJ2-7; the D gene assignment is ambiguous. The clonotype comes from a woman between 55 and 75 years old with primary liver carcinoma and hepatitis B virus infection. The CDR3 is CASSTIPTSYEQYF. In nucleotide form, the sequence is TGTGCCAGTAGTACCATTCCCACTTCCTACGAGCAGTACTTC.